The 23 T cell receptor beta chains below come from one sample, sequenced in a study of cytomegalovirus exposure and HLA in healthy donors. Researchers ran the PCR with 60 Vbeta and 13 Jbeta primers. Clones were sequenced by immunoSEQ multiplex PCR, and TCRdb holds only the in-frame ones, with some missing. The table has over 150,000 clones, 65% to 80% seen once. Sequencing used PBMCs. The receptors derive from a man aged 35-49 years in good health and CMV-seronegative.

V is TRBV10-2 and J is TRBJ1-5; D perhaps matches TRBD1 (5 bases). V was shortened by 4 bases and J by 4 bases, with 14 bases between the two germline ends. CDR3 length: 15 residues. In germline, CDR1 is WSHSY, CDR2 SAAADI. CDR3 protein: CASSATDGGNQPQHF. The CDR3 DNA follows: TGCGCCAGCAGTGCGACAGACGGGGGAAATCAGCCCCAGCATTTT.

This clone showed up just once. The chain links TRBV4-2 to TRBJ1-2, with D possibly TRBD1 on 6 matching bases. Germline V gene data show CDR1 as LGHNA and CDR2 as YNFKEQ. This CDR3 region has 16 residues. Between the trimmed V and J ends, which lost 5 bases and 0 bases, there was a span of 16 bases. CDR3 in DNA: TGTGCCAGCAGCGTACACCCCGGGACAACTAACTATGGCTACACCTTC. As protein: CASSVHPGTTNYGYTF.

This chain joins TRBV10-3 and TRBJ2-1; 10 bases line up with TRBD1. Looked up from germline, CDR1 is ENHRY and CDR2 is SYGVKD. CDR3 length: 15 residues. The V segment lost 4 bases and the J segment 12 bases; nucleotides outside the gene matches: 12. The CDR3 reads CAISAQGQGNKGQFF. The CDR3 coding sequence is TGTGCCATCAGTGCTCAGGGACAGGGGAATAAGGGGCAGTTCTTC.

The chain joins TRBV6-1 to TRBJ1-6; D is unresolved. Germline CDR1 reads MNHNS; CDR2 reads SASEGT. V gave up 1 base and J gave up 4 bases, with 5 bases separating them. This CDR3 region has 14 residues. CDR3 protein: CASSEGAYNSPLHF. CDR3 nucleotides: TGTGCCAGCAGTGAAGGGGCATATAATTCACCCCTCCACTTT.

The chain joins TRBV7-3 to TRBJ2-2; TRBD2 matches 13 bases. This CDR3 is 15 amino acids long. V trimming: 4 bases; J trimming: 7 bases; junction bases outside the gene matches: 3. Germline loops: CDR1 SGHTA, CDR2 FQGTGA. The CDR3 DNA follows: TGTGCCAGCAGCTCGGGACTAGCGGGGCACGGGGAGCTGTTTTTT. It is translated as CASSSGLAGHGELFF.

V usage is TRBV5-4 and J usage is TRBJ1-1; 9 bases are a match to TRBD1. The germline gives CDR1 SGHNT, CDR2 YYREEE (reference sequence). The J segment lost 3 bases and the V segment lost 2 bases, leaving 8 bases of the junction unmatched. The CDR3 spans 16 residues. The CDR3 nucleotides are TGTGCCAGCAGCTTAGGGAACAGACAGGGGGACACTGAAGCTTTCTTT. Translation gives CASSLGNRQGDTEAFF.

This chain links TRBV7-9 with TRBJ1-5; D possibly corresponds to TRBD1 (5 bases). Trimming removed 4 bases at V and 5 bases at J, with 9 bases between. Germline V CDR1 and CDR2: SEHNR, FQNEAQ (reference sequence). This CDR3 contains 13 residues. CDR3 residues: CASSSGTHQPQHF. The CDR3 nucleotides are TGTGCCAGCAGCTCAGGGACTCATCAGCCCCAGCATTTT. Full variable domain (outside the CDR3, taken from reference TRBV7-9 and TRBJ1-5): DTGVSQNPRHKITKRGQNVTFRCDPISEHNRLYWYRQTLGQGPEFLTYFQNEAQLEKSRLLSDRFSAERPKGSFSTLEIQRTEQGDSAMYLCASSSGTHQPQHFGDGTRLSIL.

This clone was recorded a few times. The CDR3 sequence is CASSLRDSKADTQYF. The CDR3 DNA reads TGTGCCAGCAGCCTACGGGACTCAAAGGCGGATACGCAGTATTTT. V and J are TRBV7-8 and TRBJ2-3; possibly TRBD2 for D (6 bases). Trimming took 5 bases from V and 6 from J, leaving 18 bases between them. From germline, CDR1 is SGHVS and CDR2 FQNEAQ. The CDR3 loop spans 15 amino acids.

The V and J genes are TRBV19 and TRBJ1-2; D is uncertain. Germline-derived CDR1 and CDR2 are LNHDA and SQIVND (reference sequence). The CDR3 has 12 amino acids. V was shortened by 7 bases and J by 4 bases, with 10 bases between the two germline ends. The CDR3 DNA follows: TGTGCCAGTAATCCAGGTAGCTATGGCTACACCTTC. It codes for CASNPGSYGYTF.

This clone is a singleton in its sample. The genes are TRBV5-4 and TRBJ2-4, with 7 bases identical to TRBD1. The trim removed 3 bases at V and 7 bases at J, leaving 7 bases unmatched. The CDR3 sequence is 14 residues long. Per germline, CDR1 SGHNT and CDR2 YYREEE (reference sequence). This CDR3 is CASSSPGQTNIQYF. CDR3 nucleotides: TGTGCCAGCAGCTCCCCGGGACAGACTAACATTCAGTACTTC. Full variable domain (outside the CDR3, taken from reference TRBV5-4 and TRBJ2-4): ETGVTQSPTHLIKTRGQQVTLRCSSQSGHNTVSWYQQALGQGPQFIFQYYREEENGRGNFPPRFSGLQFPNYSSELNVNALELDDSALYLCASSSPGQTNIQYFGAGTRLSVL.

This clone was detected only a few times. This chain connects TRBV10-1 to TRBJ2-7; unclear D gene. Between the trimmed V and J ends, which lost 3 bases and 3 bases, there was a span of 3 bases. The germline V gene encodes CDR1 WNHNN and CDR2 SYGVQD (reference sequence). This CDR3 contains 11 residues. The CDR3 sequence: CASSDNYEQYF. CDR3 DNA sequence: TGCGCCAGCAGTGATAACTACGAGCAGTACTTC.

V usage is TRBV4-1 and J usage is TRBJ2-2; possible D gene TRBD1, 6 bases. V lost 1 base and J 6 bases, leaving 15 bases between the germline ends. This CDR3 region has 16 residues. Germline V gene data show CDR1 as MGHRA and CDR2 as YSYEKL. CDR3 nucleotides: TGCGCCAGCAGCCAAGTTCCCCTTGGGGGCCCCGGGGAGCTGTTTTTT. The encoded protein is CASSQVPLGGPGELFF.

V is TRBV10-3 and J is TRBJ1-5; D not certain. This CDR3 comprises 13 residues. V lost 0 bases and J 6 bases, leaving 6 bases between the germline ends. The V gene's germline CDR1 is ENHRY and CDR2 SYGVKD. CDR3 sequence: CAISESESQPQHF. The DNA for the CDR3 is TGTGCCATCAGTGAGTCCGAGTCTCAGCCCCAGCATTTT.

The V call is TRBV4-2, the J call TRBJ1-2; no definite D call. Germline V gene data show CDR1 as LGHNA and CDR2 as YNFKEQ. The V end was cut by 4 bases, the J end by 0 bases, with 9 bases between. This CDR3 contains 14 residues. The CDR3 coding sequence is TGTGCCAGCAGCCCTAGTATGACTAACTATGGCTACACCTTC. This translates into CASSPSMTNYGYTF.

The V and J genes are TRBV18 and TRBJ2-1, with 7 bases matching TRBD1. The CDR3 spans 15 residues. Trimming cost V 3 bases and J 3 bases; bases outside gene matches: 5. The germline gives CDR1 KGHSH, CDR2 LQKENI. CDR3 sequence reads: CASSPRQGYYNEQFF. The DNA of the CDR3 is TGTGCCAGCTCACCGCGACAGGGTTACTACAATGAGCAGTTCTTC.

The chain carries TRBV6-6 and TRBJ2-1; D gene uncertain. This CDR3 comprises 14 residues. The germline V gene encodes CDR1 MNHNY and CDR2 SVGAGI (reference sequence). Deletions cut 8 bases from V and 0 bases from J, with 11 bases between. The CDR3 reads CASSKASSYNEQFF. DNA for the CDR3: TGTGCCAGCTCTAAGGCTAGCTCCTACAATGAGCAGTTCTTC.

V is TRBV28 and J is TRBJ2-1; possible D gene TRBD2, 5 bases. Trimming took off 6 bases at V and 7 bases at J, with 19 bases between the two ends. Germline CDR1 and CDR2: MDHEN and SYDVKM. The CDR3 extends over 15 amino acids. The CDR3 reads CASSLPSGNINEQFF. In nucleotides, the CDR3 is TGTGCCAGCAGCCTTCCAAGCGGAAACATTAATGAGCAGTTCTTC.

The V gene is TRBV5-4, the J gene TRBJ1-4; 12 bases fit TRBD1. The CDR3 sequence is 17 residues long. Germline CDR1 SGHNT, CDR2 YYREEE (reference sequence). V lost 4 bases and J lost 7; bases outside the gene matches: 11. For the CDR3, the DNA is TGTGCCAGCAGCCACGGGACAGGGGGCGGTTTAGGTGAAAAACTGTTTTTT. Amino acids: CASSHGTGGGLGEKLFF.

V is TRBV12-5 and J is TRBJ2-5, with 8 bases lining up with TRBD2. Germline CDR1 is LGHNT and CDR2 is FRNRAP. This CDR3 is 12 amino acids long. Trimming removed 7 bases from V and 6 bases from J; junction bases left unmatched: 4. The CDR3 region has the DNA TGTGCTAGTGAGTTAGCGGGAAAGACCCAGTACTTC. Translated, it gives CASELAGKTQYF.

The genes are TRBV19 and TRBJ1-5; TRBD1 matches 10 bases. The CDR3 runs to 16 residues. Germline CDR1 and CDR2: LNHDA and SQIVND (reference sequence). V lost 3 bases, J lost 3 bases, and 5 bases stayed unmatched. CDR3 sequence reads: CASSITGQGHNQPQHF. In DNA form, the CDR3 reads TGTGCCAGTAGTATTACGGGACAGGGGCACAATCAGCCCCAGCATTTT.

This clone was seen only once. CDR3 in DNA: TGTGCCAGCAGTGACTCGCTTCACTCCGGTACGCAGTATTTT. Translation: CASSDSLHSGTQYF. The chain has TRBV6-4 and TRBJ2-3; D uncertain. The CDR3 runs 14 residues. V was cut by 0 bases and J by 8 bases, with 12 bases left in between. Per the germline V gene, CDR1 is MRHNA and CDR2 is SNTAGT.

This chain joins TRBV6-1 and TRBJ1-2; 7 bases line up with TRBD1. Germline CDR1 reads MNHNS; CDR2 reads SASEGT. J lost 8 bases, V lost 5 bases, and 5 bases had no gene match. CDR3 length: 12 amino acids. CDR3 sequence (DNA): TGTGCCAGCAGTTATGACAGGGTCGGCTACACCTTC. This translates into CASSYDRVGYTF.

The CDR3 is CAWTSGGAADTQYF. CDR3 DNA sequence: TGTGCCTGGACAAGCGGGGGGGCAGCGGATACGCAGTATTTT. The chain links TRBV30 to TRBJ2-3; 10 bases are a match to TRBD2. Losses at the gene ends were 4 bases for V and 6 bases for J; bases not matched to a gene: 7. CDR1 is GTSNPN, CDR2 SVGIG, per germline (reference sequence). The CDR3 has 14 residues.